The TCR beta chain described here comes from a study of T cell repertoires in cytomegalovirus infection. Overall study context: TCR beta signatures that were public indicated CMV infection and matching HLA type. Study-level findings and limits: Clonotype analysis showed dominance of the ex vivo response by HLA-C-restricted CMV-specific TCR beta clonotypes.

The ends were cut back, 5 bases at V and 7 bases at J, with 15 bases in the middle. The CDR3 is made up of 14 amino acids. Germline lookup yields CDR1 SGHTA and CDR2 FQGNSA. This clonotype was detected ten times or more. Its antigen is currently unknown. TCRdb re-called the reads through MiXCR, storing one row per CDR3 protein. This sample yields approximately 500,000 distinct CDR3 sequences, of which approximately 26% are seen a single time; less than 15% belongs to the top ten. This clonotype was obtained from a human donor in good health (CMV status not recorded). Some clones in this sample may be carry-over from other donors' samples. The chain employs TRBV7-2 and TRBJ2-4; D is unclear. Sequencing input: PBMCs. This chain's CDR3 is CASSPRSGSNIQYF. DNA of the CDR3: TGTGCCAGCAGCCCTAGGAGTGGTTCGAACATTCAGTACTTC.